These 2 T cell receptor beta chains came from one sample sequenced in a study of blood T cell repertoires in COVID-19. Only in-frame clones appear in the TCRdb table, and some are missing; sequencing was by immunoSEQ multiplex PCR. The table records some 340,000 clones, roughly 90% of them present only once. Sequenced sample: PBMCs or T cells enriched from blood (not recorded which). These receptors were collected from a woman in her twenties or thirties who had been exposed to COVID-19.

As to this clone: Other nucleotide sequences from this sample produce the same CDR3. The rearrangement links TRBV5-1 to TRBJ2-7, with 7 bases fitting TRBD1. Germline values: CDR1 SGHRS, CDR2 YFSETQ. This CDR3 region has 13 residues. Losses at the gene ends were 0 bases for V and 5 bases for J; bases not matched to a gene: 2. In nucleotides, the CDR3 is TGCGCCAGCAGCTTGGGACAGGGTCACGAGCAGTACTTC. This gives the protein CASSLGQGHEQYF.

The chain has TRBV11-2 and TRBJ2-2; possible D gene TRBD1, 5 bases. The CDR3 is 15 amino acids. Germline V gene sequence: CDR1 SGHAT, CDR2 FQNNGV. Trimming took off 5 bases at V and 4 bases at J, with 14 bases between the two ends. The CDR3 DNA is TGTGCCAGCAGCCCCGCAGGGTGGGTCACCGGGGAGCTGTTTTTT. It is translated as CASSPAGWVTGELFF.